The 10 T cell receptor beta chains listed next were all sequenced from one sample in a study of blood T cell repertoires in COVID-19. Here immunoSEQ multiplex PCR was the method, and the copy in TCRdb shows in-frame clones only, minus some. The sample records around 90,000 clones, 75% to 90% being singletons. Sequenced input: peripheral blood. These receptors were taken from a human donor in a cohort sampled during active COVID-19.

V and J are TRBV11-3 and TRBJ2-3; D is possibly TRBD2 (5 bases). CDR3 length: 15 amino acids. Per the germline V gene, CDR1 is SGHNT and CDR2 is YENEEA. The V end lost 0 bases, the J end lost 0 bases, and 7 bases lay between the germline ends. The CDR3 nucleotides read TGTGCCAGCAGCTTAGATGGCGGGAGCACAGATACGCAGTATTTT. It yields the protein CASSLDGGSTDTQYF.

CDR3 in DNA: TGTGCCAGCAGCTATCAGGGCGCCTACGAGCAGTACTTC. Translated: CASSYQGAYEQYF. The chain joins TRBV5-5 to TRBJ2-7; D possibly corresponds to TRBD1 (5 bases). The germline V and J ends were trimmed by 3 bases and 2 bases, with 9 bases remaining between them. This CDR3 has 13 amino acids. Germline CDR1 reads SGHKS; CDR2 reads YYEKEE (reference sequence).

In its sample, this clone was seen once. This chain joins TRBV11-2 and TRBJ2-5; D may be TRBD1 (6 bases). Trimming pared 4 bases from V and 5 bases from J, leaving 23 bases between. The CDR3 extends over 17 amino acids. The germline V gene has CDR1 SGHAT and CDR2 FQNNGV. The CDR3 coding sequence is TGTGCCAGCAGCTACAAGGGGGACGGGGATCCCGGGGAGACCCAGTACTTC. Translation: CASSYKGDGDPGETQYF.

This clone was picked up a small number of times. CDR3: CASSPELGGWEKLFF. The CDR3 DNA reads TGTGCCAGCAGCCCGGAATTGGGAGGATGGGAAAAACTGTTTTTT. V and J are TRBV2 and TRBJ1-4; D is unresolved. Germline CDR1 reads SNHLY; CDR2 reads FYNNEI. With 6 bases removed from V and 8 bases from J, the gap between germline ends came to 19 bases. CDR3 size: 15 residues.

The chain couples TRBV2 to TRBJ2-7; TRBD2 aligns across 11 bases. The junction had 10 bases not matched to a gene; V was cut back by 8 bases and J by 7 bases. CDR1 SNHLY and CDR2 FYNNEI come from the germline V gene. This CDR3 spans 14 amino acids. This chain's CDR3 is CASGRTSGLVEQYF. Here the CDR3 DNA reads TGTGCCAGCGGTCGGACTAGCGGGCTCGTAGAGCAGTACTTC. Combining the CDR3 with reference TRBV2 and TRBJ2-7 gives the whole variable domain EPEVTQTPSHQVTQMGQEVILRCVPISNHLYFYWYRQILGQKVEFLVSFYNNEISEKSEIFDDQFSVERPDGSNFTLKIRSTKLEDSAMYFCASGRTSGLVEQYFGPGTRLTVT.

The CDR3 nucleotides read TGTGCCAGCAGCCCTATGGACAGGGGGCCTTCCGAGCAGTACTTC. Protein sequence: CASSPMDRGPSEQYF. The rearrangement links TRBV28 to TRBJ2-7; 11 positions match TRBD1. After removal of 6 bases from V and 6 bases from J, the junction contained 10 bases not matched to a gene. Germline CDR1 and CDR2: MDHEN and SYDVKM. This CDR3 comprises 15 residues.

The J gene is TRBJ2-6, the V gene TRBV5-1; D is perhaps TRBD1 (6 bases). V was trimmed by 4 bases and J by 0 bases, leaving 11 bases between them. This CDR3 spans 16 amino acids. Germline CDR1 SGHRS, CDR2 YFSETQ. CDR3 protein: CASSLRGLSGANVLTF. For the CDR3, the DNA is TGCGCCAGCAGCCTCAGGGGTCTCTCTGGGGCCAACGTCCTGACTTTC.

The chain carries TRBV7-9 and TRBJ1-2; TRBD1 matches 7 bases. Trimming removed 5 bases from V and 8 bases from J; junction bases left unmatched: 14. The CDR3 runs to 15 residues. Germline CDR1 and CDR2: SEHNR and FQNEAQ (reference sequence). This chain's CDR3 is CASSPDRGAGGGYTF. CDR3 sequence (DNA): TGTGCCAGCAGCCCGGACCGAGGGGCAGGGGGGGGCTACACCTTC. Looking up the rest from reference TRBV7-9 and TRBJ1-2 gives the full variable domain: DTGVSQNPRHKITKRGQNVTFRCDPISEHNRLYWYRQTLGQGPEFLTYFQNEAQLEKSRLLSDRFSAERPKGSFSTLEIQRTEQGDSAMYLCASSPDRGAGGGYTFGSGTRLTVV.

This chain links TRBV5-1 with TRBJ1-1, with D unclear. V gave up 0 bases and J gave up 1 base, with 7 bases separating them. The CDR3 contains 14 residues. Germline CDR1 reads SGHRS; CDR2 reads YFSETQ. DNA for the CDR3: TGCGCCAGCAGCTTGGTTAACAAGAACACTGAAGCTTTCTTT. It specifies CASSLVNKNTEAFF.

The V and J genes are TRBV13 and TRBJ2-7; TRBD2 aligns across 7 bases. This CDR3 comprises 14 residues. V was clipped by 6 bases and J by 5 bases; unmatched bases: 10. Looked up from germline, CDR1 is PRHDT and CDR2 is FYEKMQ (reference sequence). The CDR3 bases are TGTGCCAGCAGTCTTCGGGAGGTGGGTCACGAGCAGTACTTC. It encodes CASSLREVGHEQYF.